This record covers a single TCR beta chain. This sample is drawn from a study of PD-L1 blockade in urothelial cancer. Background on the study: Men with urothelial cancer arising in the bladder made up most of the 29 patients. Patients arrived having already received 0 to 3 prior chemotherapy regimens.

This sample's time point: pretreatment peripheral blood. Method: immunoSEQ multiplex PCR; TCRdb's copy keeps in-frame clones and lacks some. The table includes some 45,000 clones, approximately 80% detected once. The CDR3 runs to 15 residues. J gave up 8 bases and V 4 bases, and 11 bases lay outside the gene matches. Germline V gene sequence: CDR1 SGHTA, CDR2 FQGNSA. The V gene is TRBV7-2, the J gene TRBJ1-1; TRBD1 matches 9 bases. This sample comprised PBMCs, obtained around atezolizumab (anti-PD-L1) treatment. The receptor comes from a man between 60 and 75 years old with urothelial cancer. CDR3 in DNA: TGTGCCAGCAGCTCCCCGGGACAGGGAGGAAGGGAAGCTTTCTTT. This translates into CASSSPGQGGREAFF.